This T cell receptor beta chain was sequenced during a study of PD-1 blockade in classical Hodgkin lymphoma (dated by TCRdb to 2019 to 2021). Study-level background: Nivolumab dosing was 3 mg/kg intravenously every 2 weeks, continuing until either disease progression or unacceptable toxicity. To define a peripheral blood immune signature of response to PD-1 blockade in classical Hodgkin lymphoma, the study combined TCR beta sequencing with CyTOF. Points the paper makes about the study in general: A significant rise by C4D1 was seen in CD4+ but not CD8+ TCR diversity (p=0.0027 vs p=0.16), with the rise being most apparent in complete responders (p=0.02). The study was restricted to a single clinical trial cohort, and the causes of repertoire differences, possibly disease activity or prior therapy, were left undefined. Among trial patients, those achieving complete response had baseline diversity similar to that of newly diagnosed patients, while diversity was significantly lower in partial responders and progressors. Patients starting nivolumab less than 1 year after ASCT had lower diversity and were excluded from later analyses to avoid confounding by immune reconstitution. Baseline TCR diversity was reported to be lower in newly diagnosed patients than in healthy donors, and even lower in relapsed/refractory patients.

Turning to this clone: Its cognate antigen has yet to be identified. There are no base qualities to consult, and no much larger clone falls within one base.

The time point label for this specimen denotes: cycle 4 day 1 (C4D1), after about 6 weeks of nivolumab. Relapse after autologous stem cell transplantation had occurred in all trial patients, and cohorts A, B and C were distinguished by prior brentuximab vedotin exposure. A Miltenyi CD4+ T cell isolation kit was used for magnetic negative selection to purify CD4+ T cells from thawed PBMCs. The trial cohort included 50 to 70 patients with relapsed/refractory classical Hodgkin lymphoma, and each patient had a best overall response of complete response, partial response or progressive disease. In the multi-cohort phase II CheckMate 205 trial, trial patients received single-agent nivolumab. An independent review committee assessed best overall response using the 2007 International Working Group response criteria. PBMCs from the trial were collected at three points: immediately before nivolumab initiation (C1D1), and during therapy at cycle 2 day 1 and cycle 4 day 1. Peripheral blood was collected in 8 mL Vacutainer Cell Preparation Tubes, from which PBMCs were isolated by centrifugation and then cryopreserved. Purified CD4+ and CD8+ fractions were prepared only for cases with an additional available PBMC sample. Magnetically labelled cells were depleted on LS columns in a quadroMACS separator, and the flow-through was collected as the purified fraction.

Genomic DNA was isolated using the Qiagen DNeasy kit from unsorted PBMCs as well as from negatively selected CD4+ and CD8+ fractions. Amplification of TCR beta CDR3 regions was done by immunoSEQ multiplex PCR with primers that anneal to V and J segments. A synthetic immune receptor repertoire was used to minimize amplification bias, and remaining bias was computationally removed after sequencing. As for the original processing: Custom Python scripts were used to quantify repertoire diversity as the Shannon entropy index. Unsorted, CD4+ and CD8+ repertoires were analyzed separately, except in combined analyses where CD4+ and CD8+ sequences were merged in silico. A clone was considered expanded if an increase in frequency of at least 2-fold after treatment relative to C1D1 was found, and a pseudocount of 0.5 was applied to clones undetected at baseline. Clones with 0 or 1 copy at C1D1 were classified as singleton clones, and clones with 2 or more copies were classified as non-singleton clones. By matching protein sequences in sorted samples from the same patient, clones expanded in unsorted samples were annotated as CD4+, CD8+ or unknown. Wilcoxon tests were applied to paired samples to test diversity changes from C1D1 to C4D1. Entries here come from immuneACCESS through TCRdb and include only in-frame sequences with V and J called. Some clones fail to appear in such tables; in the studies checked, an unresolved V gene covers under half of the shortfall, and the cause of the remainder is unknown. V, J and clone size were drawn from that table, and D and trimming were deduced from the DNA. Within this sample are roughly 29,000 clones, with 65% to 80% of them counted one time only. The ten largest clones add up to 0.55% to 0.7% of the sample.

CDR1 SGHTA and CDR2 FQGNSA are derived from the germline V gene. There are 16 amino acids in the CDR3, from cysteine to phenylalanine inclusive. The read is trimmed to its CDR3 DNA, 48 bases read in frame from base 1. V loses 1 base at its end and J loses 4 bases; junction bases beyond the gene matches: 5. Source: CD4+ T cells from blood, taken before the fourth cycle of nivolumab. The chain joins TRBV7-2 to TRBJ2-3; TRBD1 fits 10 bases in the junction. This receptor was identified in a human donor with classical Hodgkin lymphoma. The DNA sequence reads TGTGCCAGCAGCTTAGTCGGGACAGGGGACCCAGATACGCAGTATTTT. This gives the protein CASSLVGTGDPDTQYF.